This T cell receptor (beta chain) was obtained from a study of early T cells in non-severe SARS-CoV-2 infection. In TCRdb, the 5' RACE reads were re-called with MiXCR into one record per CDR3 protein. The table includes some 25,000 distinct CDR3 sequences, around 5.4% detected once. From germline, CDR1 is MNHEY and CDR2 SVGEGT. V shed 7 bases and J shed 2 bases, with 18 bases lying between them. This CDR3 spans 15 amino acids. The TCR was taken from an adult who was a healthcare worker with PCR-confirmed SARS-CoV-2 infection or an uninfected control (not recorded which). The chain has TRBV6-2 or TRBV6-3 and TRBJ2-7, with D possibly TRBD1 on 6 matching bases. The source material was whole blood. This CDR3 is CASIESDRPAYEQYF. Here the CDR3 DNA reads TGTGCCAGCATTGAGTCGGACAGACCTGCCTACGAGCAGTACTTC.